This TCR beta chain was profiled in a study of blood T cell repertoires in COVID-19 (dated by TCRdb to the early 2020s). Looking at the study overall: The collaborator samples originated in the United States, Italy and Spain and spanned the acute and convalescent phases of COVID-19. The material from the prospective study consisted of cDNA or gDNA derived from T cells, B-cell-depleted T cells, or PBMCs. Subjects who had been exposed to COVID-19, were actively infected with it, or had recovered from it provided the deeply sampled blood TCRbeta repertoires that made up the dataset. The repertoires were released in a freely available public database intended as a resource for research on the immune response to SARS-CoV-2. Samples were obtained from the ongoing ImmuneRACE study (first 160 participants) and from 950 to 1,500 subjects provided by 6 global collaborators. A de-identified subject ID, COVID-19 status, age in years and sex were almost always included in the sample metadata. Where available, HLA class I and class II types were obtained from metadata supplied by the sample provider rather than from assay-based typing.

The paper as a whole reports these results and caveats: Clinical and demographic metadata were provided uncurated, with the amount varying by source and participant.

In the prospective study, participants were about 18 to 100 years old, resided in approximately 22 geographic areas of the United States, and were enrolled through a virtual design. In the prospective study, participants were assigned to cohorts based on the clinical history participants reported in a screening survey and a study questionnaire. Recovered participants in ImmuneRACE Cohort 3 were defined as having two consecutive negative NP/OP PCR tests, clearance from a healthcare professional, or resolution of symptoms. Mobile phlebotomists in the prospective study collected whole blood, serum and a nasopharyngeal or oropharyngeal swab from every participant. Prospective study participants could optionally give additional blood draws and questionnaires over a roughly two-month period. Blood samples from the prospective study were shipped frozen or at room temperature prior to DNA extraction. The immunoSEQ Assay, a bias-controlled multiplex PCR, was used to amplify TCRbeta CDR3 regions from genomic DNA. On the study's bioinformatics: Within the assay, amplification of reference gene primers was used to estimate how many nucleated cells each sample contained. Sequence reads were collapsed and filtered to measure the absolute abundance of every unique TCRbeta CDR3 rearrangement. Productive Simpson clonality was computed per sample as the square root of Simpson's diversity index over productive rearrangements. TCRdb took this table from immuneACCESS and kept in-frame rearrangements with V and J called. Such tables lack part of the clones; where checked against another copy, unresolved V genes explain under half of the gap, and the rest is unexplained. V and J calls and clone size follow that table, whereas D and trimming were derived from the DNA. The sample table records roughly 180,000 clones; less than 90% of these occur just once. The top ten hold nearly 4.5% of the sample.

The junction carries 13 bases between V and J, which are trimmed by 2 bases and 6 bases respectively. Per the germline V gene, SGHVS is the CDR1 and FQNEAQ is the CDR2. Including cysteine and phenylalanine, the CDR3 has 14 amino acids. The entry retains the CDR3 DNA only, 42 bases that are in frame from base 1. Comment on this clone: Its antigen remains undetermined. No base-level quality is on record; no much larger clone is a single base apart.

Sequencing was carried out using PBMCs or T cells enriched from blood (not recorded which). The TCR was taken from a woman aged 45-59 years who had recovered from COVID-19. Here the chain combines TRBV7-8 and TRBJ1-2, with the D gene call left open. The DNA sequence is as follows: TGTGCCAGCAGCTTACCTGGCGCGGGGAATGGCTACACCTTC. Its protein reads: CASSLPGAGNGYTF. Extended through the reference TRBV7-8 and TRBJ1-2 proteins, this CDR3 yields the full variable domain: GAGVSQSPRYKVAKRGQDVALRCDPISGHVSLFWYQQALGQGPEFLTYFQNEAQLDKSGLPSDRFFAERPEGSVSTLKIQRTQQEDSAVYLCASSLPGAGNGYTFGSGTRLTVV.